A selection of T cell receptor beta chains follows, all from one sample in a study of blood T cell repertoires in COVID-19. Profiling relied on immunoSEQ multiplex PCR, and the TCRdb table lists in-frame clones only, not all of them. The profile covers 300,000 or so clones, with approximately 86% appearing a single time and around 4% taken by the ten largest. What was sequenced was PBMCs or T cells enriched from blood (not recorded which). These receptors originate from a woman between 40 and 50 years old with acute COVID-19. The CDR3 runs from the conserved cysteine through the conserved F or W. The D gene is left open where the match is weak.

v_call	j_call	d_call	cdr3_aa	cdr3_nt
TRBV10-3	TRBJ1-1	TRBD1	CAISAPAGTEIAFF	TGTGCCATCAGTGCACCCGCCGGGACAGAAATTGCTTTCTTT
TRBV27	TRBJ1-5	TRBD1	CASSSRQGASNQPQHF	TGTGCCAGCAGTTCGCGACAGGGGGCGAGCAATCAGCCCCAGCATTTT
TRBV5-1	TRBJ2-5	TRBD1	CASSLGQGDGETQYF	TGCGCCAGCAGCTTGGGACAGGGAGATGGGGAGACCCAGTACTTC
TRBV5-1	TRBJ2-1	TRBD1	CASSVGTVLYNEQFF	TGCGCCAGCAGCGTGGGGACAGTACTCTACAATGAGCAGTTCTTC
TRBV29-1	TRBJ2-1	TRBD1	CSVSTGNNEQFF	TGCAGCGTTTCGACAGGGAACAATGAGCAGTTCTTC
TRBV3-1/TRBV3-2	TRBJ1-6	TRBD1	CASSLTGGDSPLHF	TGTGCCAGCAGCTTAACAGGGGGCGATTCACCCCTCCACTTT
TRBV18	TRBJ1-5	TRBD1	CASSPPGQGSQPQHF	TGTGCCAGCTCACCACCAGGACAGGGTAGTCAGCCCCAGCATTTT
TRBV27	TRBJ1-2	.	CASSEGTHYGYTF	TGTGCCAGCAGTGAGGGCACGCACTATGGCTACACCTTC
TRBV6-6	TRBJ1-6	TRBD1	CASRTTGEVDNSPLHF	TGTGCCAGCAGAACAACAGGGGAGGTAGATAATTCACCCCTCCACTTT
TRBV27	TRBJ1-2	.	CASSGSGQYYGYTF	TGTGCCAGCAGTGGGTCAGGCCAGTACTATGGCTACACCTTC